The clone carrying this TCR beta chain was recorded a few times. The study assigned cohorts using participant-reported clinical history. The data stem from a study of blood T cell repertoires in COVID-19. Study-wide context: The cDNA or gDNA used as material had been derived from T cells, B-cell-depleted T cells, or PBMCs.

In the study's own analysis: Reference gene primer amplification yielded estimated nucleated cell counts. TCRdb keeps only in-frame clones here, not all; method: immunoSEQ multiplex PCR. That table is the source of V, J and clone size, and D and trimming were worked out from the DNA. The table records roughly 420,000 clones, 85% to 90% of them present only once. This TCR was sampled from a woman aged 25-40 years with acute COVID-19. Sequenced material: PBMCs or T cells enriched from blood (not recorded which).

CDR3 DNA: TGTGCCAGCAGCCAAGATCACGGTTTGACAGGCACTGAAGCTTTCTTT. Protein sequence: CASSQDHGLTGTEAFF. This rearrangement joins TRBV14 to TRBJ1-1; possible D gene TRBD1, 6 bases. Trimming stripped 0 bases from V and 4 bases from J, with 15 bases between. Germline assignment: CDR1 SGHDN and CDR2 FVKESK. The CDR3 totals 16 residues.